This TCR beta chain was sequenced in a study of cytomegalovirus exposure and HLA in healthy donors (dated by TCRdb to the late 2010s). Regarding the complete study: According to an earlier analysis of around 600 of the donors, roughly 180 million T cells yielded roughly 110 million unique TCR beta sequences and 276 Gb of sequence data. An early release covering around 630 HLA-typed donors comprised 250 to 350 gigabases of sequencing data and roughly 85 million unique TCR sequences. Of the approximately 400 genotyped donors, approximately 82% fell in the genetic ancestry cluster associated with self-reported Caucasian donors. The study aimed to test whether cataloging public T cell receptors could reveal signatures of past pathogen exposure. The study profiled the T cell repertoires of approximately 700 subjects by immunosequencing and related them to cytomegalovirus serostatus. In addition to the first cohort of about 650 subjects, a separate validation cohort of approximately 110 different subjects was used. To predict cytomegalovirus infection status, the study combined high-throughput TCR immunosequencing, statistical association of individual TCRs with disease status, and machine learning. To study patterns of TCR occurrence, a later analysis re-analyzed previously published TCR beta repertoires from around 700 donors and added high-resolution HLA genotyping. The later analysis used no new phenotypic data to find candidate immune exposures, relying instead on TCR beta sequences and their occurrence across donors. An earlier analysis of several hundred of the donors used high-throughput TCR beta sequencing to judge whether each TCR beta V gene segment behaved as functional or pseudogenic. Alongside the repertoire data, information on donor age, sex, ethnicity and CMV serostatus was compiled. A later genetic analysis used genome-wide SNP genotypes for about three fifths of the 666 donors, treating that subset as a discovery cohort. All discovery cohort repertoires had been generated using a single sequencing platform. Both class I and class II loci were covered by HLA typing, at four-digit resolution. The number of typed donors differed by locus: roughly 620-630 for A, B, C, DRB1 and DQB1; 500 to 550 for DQA1; over 600 for DPA1; and around 450 for DPB1. Because of strong linkage in the cohort, roughly five DR-DQ haplotypes were treated as single units for association and clustering. On average, 235,054 unique TCR beta nucleotide sequences were sequenced per donor among roughly 430 genotyped donors of the cohort, with roughly 18% of those sequences being non-productive.

The CDR3 contains 14 residues, cysteine and phenylalanine counted. CDR3 DNA only is kept here, 42 bases in frame from base 1. V loses 8 bases at its end and J loses 5 bases; junction bases beyond the gene matches: 7. The germline V gene yields ENHRY for CDR1 and SYGVKD for CDR2. As concerns this clone: The antigen it binds to is not known. Base qualities are not provided; no much larger clone lies one nucleotide away.

Broader findings and caveats from the paper: According to a later genetic analysis, donors in an Asian-associated ancestry cluster had fewer N-insertions in productive TCRs than the approximately 700-donor mean. An earlier analysis of 587 of the donors showed that most TCR beta V segments appeared in productive rearrangements either about 87% or about 30% of the time, which broadly matched IMGT annotations. An association between a missense DCLRE1C variant and V-gene and J-gene trimming of TCR beta chains was found in a later genetic analysis and replicated in an independent cohort. While some public TCRs were present in many individuals, most TCR sequences turned up only very rarely across donors. At a false discovery rate of 0.05, a later analysis linked approximately 18,000 TCR beta sequences to specific HLA alleles. According to a later analysis, parvovirus B19, influenza, CMV and Epstein-Barr virus appeared linked to several top co-occurrence clusters. In both the original and validation cohorts, the classifier was reported to diagnose cytomegalovirus status with high specificity and sensitivity. According to a later analysis, TCR association rates differed among HLA loci, with DRB1 alleles showing the most associated TCRs and HLA-C alleles showing the fewest. Only TCR beta chains were sequenced in this cohort, and the absence of alpha or paired-chain data limited detectable features. Immune exposure information for the cohort was limited to CMV serostatus. Three of the identified cytomegalovirus-associated TCR beta chains were confirmed in vitro to be specific for cytomegalovirus antigens. Most CMV-associated TCR beta chains appeared to be HLA-restricted in a later analysis, and the HLA associations seemed to be driven largely by CMV exposure. Roughly uniform sequencing depth across donors was assumed in presence/absence analyses, although this assumption may not hold. Because HLA typing was unavailable for some donors at each locus, only the typed subset was used in association tests. When HLA alleles, especially DR and DQ, strongly co-occurred, attributing TCR associations to individual alleles was difficult. The earlier analysis of 587 of the donors excluded over 15 rarely observed V segments, including chromosome 9 orphons, because counts were too low. The 87-base-pair reads could not distinguish some IMGT-functional V segments, including TRBV6-2 and TRBV6-3, so those segments were excluded. The study gave a list of 150 to 200 TCR beta chains associated with cytomegalovirus. A further reported finding was that TCR beta sequences accurately predicted the HLA-A and HLA-B alleles for most subjects in the first cohort. A cluster of highly shared sequence variants was judged likely to represent a technical artifact of the sequencing pipeline. In a later analysis, HLA-associated TCR beta chains showed more clonal expansion and lower generation probabilities than non-associated chains that were equally common. The authors suggested that the approach could potentially be extended to other disease states and immunological phenotypes. Correlated functional status among segregating V segments might reflect linkage disequilibrium, but an unknown experimental factor could not be ruled out.

The library relied on the immunoSEQ multiplex PCR assay. For the multiplex PCR, a mixture combining 60 forward primers for TCR Vbeta segments and 13 reverse primers for TCR Jbeta segments was used. A multiplex PCR assay on genomic DNA amplified the CDR3 region of rearranged TCR beta genes. The amplified TCR beta libraries were sequenced on the Illumina HiSeq System as 87-base-pair reads. For the original study's pipeline: A later analysis counted about 76 million unique TCR beta chains across the 550 to 800 repertoires, and roughly 11 million of these chains were shared by at least two donors. To remove PCR and sequencing errors, raw reads were error-corrected and collapsed into unique sequences using a nearest-neighbor algorithm that merged closely related sequences. To assign V, D and J gene segments, CDR3 sequences were aligned to IMGT reference sequences. For a sequence to be retained, a match of at least six nucleotides was required to both a V gene segment and a J gene segment. Rearrangements were classified as productive when the CDR3 lacked stop codons and remained in frame with V and J, and all other rearrangements were classified as non-productive. CDR3 was defined according to IMGT convention as the region running from the second conserved V-encoded cysteine to the conserved J-encoded phenylalanine. In an earlier analysis of around 640 of the donors, sequences lacking an unambiguous match to a single V gene segment were excluded. In an earlier analysis of some 590 of the donors, a V segment was called functional when productive rearrangements were above 56.7%, and segregating when the standard deviation between donors exceeded 5%. A statistical classification framework was built for diagnosing cytomegalovirus status from the catalog of TCR beta chain sequences. A later analysis assigned V and J genes by comparing TCR nucleotide sequences with IMGT/GENE-DB human TR gene sequences. The TCRdist pipeline was used in a later analysis to assign CDR3 sequences and most-parsimonious VDJ recombination scenarios. In a later analysis, each TCR beta chain was defined by its CDR3 amino acid sequence together with its V-gene family, and reads without a unique V-gene family were excluded. To address suspected cross-contamination and a sequencing artifact, a later analysis removed roughly 640 highly shared, low-generation-probability nucleotide sequences. In a later analysis, a clonal expansion index for each public chain was calculated from normalized within-repertoire ranks of inferred template counts. In a later analysis, generation probabilities were computed with a VDJ recombination model fitted to out-of-frame rearrangements, and the resulting probabilities were checked against IGoR. Hypergeometric tests were used in a later analysis to score TCR-TCR, TCR-HLA and TCR-CMV co-occurrence, with a repertoire-size bias correction applied to the TCR pairs. In a later analysis, false discovery rates were estimated by permuting HLA or CMV assignments 20 times. In a later analysis, co-occurring TCRs were grouped using DBSCAN, with TCRdist sequence similarity added in when clustering inside HLA-allele-positive subsets. Repertoires with fewer than 30,000 or more than 120,000 public chains, plus five repertoires with anomalous nucleotide sharing, were excluded from co-occurrence clustering. TCRdb took over this immuneACCESS table, retaining in-frame rearrangements with V and J assigned. Such tables are incomplete; in checked studies, under half of the missing clones stem from an unresolved V gene, and the remainder is unexplained. Clonal size and the V and J genes are those of that table, whereas D and trimming came from the DNA. This sample has roughly 180,000 clones in its table, and roughly 83% of those were observed once. The ten top clones hold 0.25% to 0.3% of the sample.

The cohort consisted of approximately 670 healthy bone marrow donors. At the time of sampling, every cohort member was nominally healthy, though immune exposures that went unrecorded were likely present. The donor was CMV seronegative and belonged to the group of several hundred seronegative cohort members. A peripheral blood sample was provided by each donor, and peripheral blood mononuclear cells were used for TCR beta sequencing. The Qiagen DNeasy Blood Extraction Kit was used to extract genomic DNA from the blood cell samples. The sequenced sample was PBMCs. The clonotype originates from a boy aged 5-17 years in good health and CMV-seronegative. The receptor chain draws on TRBV10-3 and TRBJ2-3; 10 bases in the junction line up with TRBD2. The CDR3 region reads CAIATSGALDTQYF. The DNA reads as follows: TGTGCCATCGCCACTAGCGGGGCCCTAGATACGCAGTATTTT.